The TCR beta chain described here comes from a study of cytomegalovirus exposure and HLA in healthy donors. Germline-derived CDR1 and CDR2 are MNHNS and SASEGT. The CDR3 runs 10 residues. V gave up 2 bases and J gave up 10 bases, with 5 bases separating them. PCR was performed using 60 Vbeta and 13 Jbeta primers. This table comes from immunoSEQ multiplex PCR, and its TCRdb copy is limited to in-frame clones, with some not included. The sample gives about 200,000 clones, around 77% of which show up once; approximately 3% is in the top ten. This clone was observed a handful of times. The origin of this receptor is a woman aged 25 to 39 in good health and CMV-seronegative. The chain couples TRBV6-1 to TRBJ1-1, with no clear D. Input material: PBMCs. CDR3 sequence reads: CASSEIVAFF. The CDR3 DNA sequence: TGTGCCAGCAGTGAAATCGTAGCTTTCTTT.